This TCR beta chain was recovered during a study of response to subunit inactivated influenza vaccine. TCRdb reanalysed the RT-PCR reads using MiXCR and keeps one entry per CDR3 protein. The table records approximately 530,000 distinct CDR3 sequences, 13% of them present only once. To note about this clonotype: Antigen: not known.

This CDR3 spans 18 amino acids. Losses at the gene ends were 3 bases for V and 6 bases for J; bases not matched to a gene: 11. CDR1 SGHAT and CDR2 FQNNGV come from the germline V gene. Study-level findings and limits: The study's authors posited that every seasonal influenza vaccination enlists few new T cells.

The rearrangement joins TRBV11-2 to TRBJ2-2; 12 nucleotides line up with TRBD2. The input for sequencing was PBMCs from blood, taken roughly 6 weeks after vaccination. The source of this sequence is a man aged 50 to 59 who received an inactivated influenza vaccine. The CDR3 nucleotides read TGTGCCAGCAGCTTTGTAACGTTTCCTAGCGGGGGGGCCGGGGAGCTGTTTTTT. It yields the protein CASSFVTFPSGGAGELFF.